The clone carrying this T cell receptor beta chain was seen ten or more times. Its specificity is unknown. This entry is derived from a study of T-cell reconstitution after alpha-beta-depleted transplantation in children. Study conclusions and caveats: The origin of high day-60 TCRbeta diversity in some patients lay in surviving recipient T cells and thymic progenitors. Newly generated T cells supplied most T-cell counts and diversity one year post-transplant.

The TCRbeta library incorporated unique molecular identifiers. TCRdb re-analysed the PCR reads in MiXCR, keeping a single row per CDR3 protein. Among about 830,000 distinct CDR3 sequences listed, around 17% were seen once. The CDR3 covers 18 residues. Germline V gene lookup returns CDR1 MGHRA and CDR2 YSYEKL. Trimming removed 5 bases from V and 3 bases from J; junction bases left unmatched: 14. Sequenced here: PBMCs, mostly from graft donor cells, sampled 360 days after TCRalphabeta/CD19-depleted stem cell transplant. The sequence was obtained from a male patient younger than 18 who had a stem cell transplant for acute lymphoblastic leukemia, so the T cells may come from the graft donor. This chain links TRBV4-1 with TRBJ2-7; 12 nucleotides agree with TRBD2. The CDR3, as DNA: TGCGCCAGCAGCGAGGGACAGATAGGACTAGCGGGAATCTACGAGCAGTACTTC. Its translation is CASSEGQIGLAGIYEQYF.